The present entry profiles one T cell receptor beta chain with its context. The same CDR3 arises from other DNA sequences in this sample as well. Profiled with immunoSEQ multiplex PCR; TCRdb holds only in-frame clones, not every one. The table lists some 100,000 clones, 65% to 85% of them singletons. The TCR-sequenced patients were a few responders to pembrolizumab. Trimming pared 5 bases from V and 4 bases from J, leaving 12 bases between. Germline lookup yields CDR1 SGHRS and CDR2 YFSETQ. CDR3 length equals 13 residues. This sample was taken from a study of PD-1 blockade in mismatch repair-deficient tumors. Study as a whole: Enrolled about 2013-2016, patients had progressing, pretreated mismatch repair-deficient cancers of 12 types.

V and J are TRBV5-1 and TRBJ1-1; TRBD1 is a possible D gene (6 bases). The sample consisted of peripheral blood, taken less than 37 weeks after starting pembrolizumab. The receptor's source is an adult with mismatch repair-deficient cancer. The CDR3 reads CASSLRGGTEAFF. In DNA, the CDR3 is TGCGCCAGCAGTCTGAGGGGGGGCACTGAAGCTTTCTTT.